This TCR beta chain was captured by sequencing in a study of PD-1 blockade in classical Hodgkin lymphoma. In every patient, relapse followed autologous stem cell transplantation, while exposure to brentuximab vedotin differed. Using magnetic negative selection, the CD4+ T cells were separated out of thawed PBMCs. Here immunoSEQ multiplex PCR was the method, and the copy in TCRdb shows in-frame clones only, minus some. The sample contains around 25,000 clones, 84% of which appear only once. Germline V lookup: CDR1 ENHRY, CDR2 SYGVKD. V dropped 3 bases and J dropped 6; count of bases not matched to a gene: 5. This CDR3 spans 14 amino acids.

The specimen was CD4+ T cells from blood, collected at baseline. The chain has TRBV10-3 and TRBJ1-5; 7 bases fit TRBD1. The receptor was derived from a human donor with classical Hodgkin lymphoma. The CDR3 DNA follows: TGTGCCATCAGTGATTGGCAGGGGGGTCAGCCCCAGCATTTT. Amino acids: CAISDWQGGQPQHF.